One and the same sample provided the 25 T cell receptor beta chains below, sequenced in a study of blood T cells in healthy people across ages (dated by TCRdb to the mid-2010s). Library preparation used 5' RACE. The sequencer listed for this sample is Illumina HiSeq 2500. The second PCR ran for about 6 to 11 cycles and used a J-beta primer mix along with a sample-barcoded 5' primer. TCRdb reprocessing: public reads trimmed at Q25 with fastp, clones called with MiXCR, in-frame beta chains kept. Rows are unified per CDR3 protein, each entry keeping the most common DNA and genes. The sample table holds 550,000 to 650,000 distinct CDR3 sequences, of which less than 35% were seen once. Approximately 14% of the sample belongs to the ten largest clones. The sample comprised blood. The receptors originated from a woman over 75 in good health.

This clonotype was counted at least ten times. The chain combines TRBV7-2 with TRBJ2-5, with 13 bases that match TRBD2. J gave up 4 bases and V 4 bases, and 6 bases lay outside the gene matches. Germline values: CDR1 SGHTA, CDR2 FQGNSA. This CDR3 contains 16 residues. The CDR3 DNA follows: TGTGCCAGCAGCTCTACTAGCGGGGGGGCGCCAGAGACCCAGTACTTC. This codes for CASSSTSGGAPETQYF.

This sequence joins TRBV12-3 or TRBV12-4 and TRBJ2-7; D remains ambiguous. Trimming removed 5 bases at V and 3 bases at J, with 8 bases between. The CDR3 contains 12 residues. The CDR3: CASSRLFYEQYF. For the CDR3, the DNA is TGTGCCAGCAGTCGACTTTTCTACGAGCAGTACTTC.

A note on this clonotype: A read error may be the cause here, since a much bigger clone is one base away. This chain uses TRBV20-1 with TRBJ1-2; D is possibly TRBD1 (5 bases). This CDR3 is built from 11 residues. The germline V gene encodes CDR1 DFQATT and CDR2 SNEGSKA (reference sequence). The CDR3 loop is CSAKTVEGCTF. The CDR3 region has the DNA TGCAGTGCCAAGACAGTGGAAGGCTGCACCTTC.

This clonotype was seen a handful of times. The chain links TRBV5-4 to TRBJ2-1; maybe TRBD2 (6 bases). Trimming took 9 bases from V and 15 from J, leaving 22 bases between them. This CDR3 contains 12 residues. Germline CDR1 is SGHNT and CDR2 is YYREEE (reference sequence). Here the CDR3 reads CANGWGGLQRFF. The CDR3 DNA is TGTGCCAACGGCTGGGGTGGACTACAGCGGTTCTTC.

Only a few counts were recorded for this clonotype. A much larger clone sits a single nucleotide away, making a read error possible. J is TRBJ2-5 and V is TRBV7-9; 10 bases are shared with TRBD1. Germline-derived CDR1 and CDR2 are SEHNR and FQNEAQ (reference sequence). Germline trimming cut 5 bases from V and 2 bases from J; bases unmatched to any gene: 11. The CDR3 is 17 residues long. CDR3: CASSPGQGEVPQETQYF. The CDR3 DNA reads TGTGCCAGCAGCCCCGGACAGGGGGAGGTCCCACAAGAGACCCAGTACTTC. The full variable domain, its missing parts supplied by reference TRBV7-9 and TRBJ2-5, is DTGVSQNPRHKITKRGQNVTFRCDPISEHNRLYWYRQTLGQGPEFLTYFQNEAQLEKSRLLSDRFSAERPKGSFSTLEIQRTEQGDSAMYLCASSPGQGEVPQETQYFGPGTRLLVL.

CDR3 in amino acids: CASSQEGTGSPSAEAFF. The DNA for the CDR3 is TGTGCCAGCAGCCAAGAAGGGACAGGATCCCCAAGCGCTGAAGCTTTCTTT. The V and J genes are TRBV4-2 and TRBJ1-1; TRBD1 matches 8 bases. The CDR3 length is 17 residues. V lost 0 bases and J lost 6; bases outside the gene matches: 12. Germline-derived CDR1 and CDR2 are LGHNA and YNFKEQ.

This clonotype has ten or more counts. The chain is built from TRBV28 and TRBJ2-7, with a possible D match to TRBD2 (6 bases). CDR1 and CDR2 from the germline V gene are MDHEN and SYDVKM. V dropped 2 bases and J dropped 4 bases, with 12 bases sitting between them. The CDR3 has 14 residues. The CDR3 here is CASSLGGTEYEQYF. CDR3 coding DNA: TGTGCCAGCAGTTTAGGAGGGACTGAGTACGAGCAGTACTTC.

This clonotype was detected a few times. The chain combines TRBV19 with TRBJ1-5; 7 bases agree with TRBD1. Germline loops: CDR1 LNHDA, CDR2 SQIVND (reference sequence). The CDR3 runs 13 residues. Trimming removed 7 bases from V and 1 base from J; junction bases left unmatched: 1. The CDR3 nucleotides read TGTGCCAGTAAGGACAGGAGCAATCAGCCCCAGCATTTT. Protein sequence: CASKDRSNQPQHF.

This clonotype has a count of ten or more. The chain combines TRBV5-1 with TRBJ2-5; D possibly matches TRBD1 or TRBD2 (5 bases each). V lost 0 bases, J lost 3 bases, and 21 bases lay in between. Germline V gives CDR1 SGHRS, CDR2 YFSETQ. The CDR3 loop spans 18 amino acids. This CDR3 is CASSLALSGKGVEETQYF. The CDR3 DNA is TGCGCCAGCAGCTTGGCGCTCTCAGGGAAGGGAGTAGAAGAGACCCAGTACTTC.

A remark on this clonotype: A much larger clonotype is one base distant, so this may be a read error. J is TRBJ2-5 and V is TRBV6-5; D not resolved. The CDR3 sequence is 13 residues long. Looked up from germline, CDR1 is MNHEY and CDR2 is SVGAGI. The CDR3 loop is CAGRRSIQETQYF. For the CDR3, the DNA is TGTGCCGGCAGAAGATCAATCCAAGAGACCCAGTACTTC.

The rearrangement links TRBV20-1 to TRBJ2-5, with D perhaps given as TRBD1 or TRBD2 (5 bases each). V was trimmed by 6 bases and J by 3 bases, leaving 14 bases between them. Germline V gene lookup returns CDR1 DFQATT and CDR2 SNEGSKA (reference sequence). CDR3 length: 13 amino acids. The CDR3 protein is CSAIGTVKETQYF. The CDR3 bases are TGCAGTGCCATCGGGACGGTTAAAGAGACCCAGTACTTC.

There are a few counts of this clonotype. V gene TRBV2 combines with J gene TRBJ2-2, with D uncertain. Trimming removed 4 bases from V and 5 bases from J, with 11 bases in between. This CDR3 has 14 residues. The V gene's germline CDR1 is SNHLY and CDR2 FYNNEI. The CDR3 nucleotides are TGTGCCAGCAGTGTTGCTAGTATTACCGGGGAGCTGTTTTTT. Its translation is CASSVASITGELFF.

The rearrangement joins TRBV5-4 to TRBJ2-4, with D possibly TRBD1 on 6 matching bases. Germline lookup yields CDR1 SGHNT and CDR2 YYREEE (reference sequence). The ends were cut back, 4 bases at V and 5 bases at J, with 7 bases in the middle. The CDR3 loop spans 12 amino acids. The CDR3, as DNA: TGTGCCAGCAGCAACAGGGAAAACATTCAGTACTTC. It yields the protein CASSNRENIQYF.

The chain links TRBV12-3 or TRBV12-4 to TRBJ2-1; TRBD2 is a possible D gene (7 bases). The CDR3 contains 16 residues. Trimming removed 6 bases at V and 3 bases at J, with 18 bases between. In nucleotides, the CDR3 is TGTGCCAGCAGACAACAGGGCGGGGGACGCTACAATGAGCAGTTCTTC. Its protein product is CASRQQGGGRYNEQFF.

In its sample, this clonotype was seen many times. The V gene is TRBV28, the J gene TRBJ1-5, with 7 bases identical to TRBD1. Germline CDR1 and CDR2: MDHEN and SYDVKM. The V and J ends lost 10 bases and 4 bases, in that order; junction bases with no gene match: 7. There are 13 residues in the CDR3. In DNA, the CDR3 is TGTGCCATCCAGACAGGGCGTAATCAGCCCCAGCATTTT. This codes for CAIQTGRNQPQHF.

V usage is TRBV6-1 and J usage is TRBJ2-2; D call uncertain. Trimming cost V 4 bases and J 3 bases, with 6 bases left between them. The length of the CDR3 is 13 residues. CDR1 and CDR2 (germline): MNHNS, SASEGT. The CDR3, as DNA: TGTGCCAGCAGTGGCGGACACACCGGGGAGCTGTTTTTT. Translated, it gives CASSGGHTGELFF.

This clonotype was observed many times. The J gene is TRBJ2-1, the V gene TRBV15; D not certain. The CDR3 covers 13 residues. Germline V gene sequence: CDR1 LNHNV, CDR2 YYDKDF (reference sequence). Trimming pared 0 bases from V and 7 bases from J, leaving 7 bases between. In nucleotides, the CDR3 is TGTGCCACCAGCAGAGATCTTTCTAATGAGCAGTTCTTC. It translates to CATSRDLSNEQFF.

Comments on this clonotype: With a much larger clone just one base away, this may be a read error. The genes are TRBV28 and TRBJ1-2; D is ambiguous. Per the germline V gene, CDR1 is MDHEN and CDR2 is SYDVKM. The CDR3 contains 13 residues. The CDR3 reads CTSNLQFNYGYTF. CDR3 DNA: TGTACCAGCAACTTACAGTTTAACTATGGCTACACCTTC.

The rearrangement uses TRBV12-3 or TRBV12-4 and TRBJ2-5; D is ambiguous. Trimming took 4 bases from V and 11 from J, leaving 20 bases between them. This CDR3 comprises 14 residues. The CDR3 DNA reads TGTGCCAGCAGTTCGTCGACGGAGTGGAATGAGCAGTACTTC. It yields the protein CASSSSTEWNEQYF.

V usage is TRBV7-2 and J usage is TRBJ2-5; no reliable D call. The V gene lost 0 bases and the J gene lost 0 bases, with 5 bases spanning the gap. The CDR3 runs 14 residues. Per the germline V gene, CDR1 is SGHTA and CDR2 is FQGNSA. CDR3 DNA sequence: TGTGCCAGCAGCTTAGCGGGCCACCAAGAGACCCAGTACTTC. It yields the protein CASSLAGHQETQYF.

This clonotype has a handful of counts. This sequence may be a read error, since a much larger clone differs from it by one base. The rearrangement links TRBV20-1 to TRBJ2-4; D call uncertain. The CDR3 consists of 12 residues. Germline CDR1 reads DFQATT; CDR2 reads SNEGSKA (reference sequence). V shed 6 bases and J shed 13 bases, with 19 bases lying between them. The CDR3 sequence: CSAGFAGSKQYF. CDR3 nucleotides: TGCAGTGCGGGATTCGCCGGAAGTAAGCAGTACTTC.

This clonotype was observed at least ten times. The chain links TRBV4-1 to TRBJ2-3; 8 bases map to TRBD2. CDR3 length: 17 amino acids. Germline V lookup: CDR1 MGHRA, CDR2 YSYEKL. J was trimmed by 0 bases and V by 3 bases; bases with no gene match: 8. CDR3 DNA: TGCGCCAGCAGCCAGAACGGGGGGGCGACTAGCACAGATACGCAGTATTTT. Translated: CASSQNGGATSTDTQYF.

This clonotype was detected many times. The CDR3 sequence is CASSLVGPYYEQYF. The CDR3 bases are TGTGCCAGCAGCTTAGTGGGGCCCTACTACGAGCAGTACTTC. This chain connects TRBV7-2 to TRBJ2-7; a possible D gene is TRBD1 (5 bases). CDR1 is SGHTA and CDR2 is FQGNSA in the germline V gene. This CDR3 has 14 residues. Deletions cut 1 base from V and 3 bases from J, with 10 bases between.

The table lists this clonotype with a few counts. This rearrangement joins TRBV30 to TRBJ1-4, with D perhaps matching TRBD1 (5 bases). The CDR3 consists of 13 residues. Germline CDR1 is GTSNPN and CDR2 is SVGIG (reference sequence). Trimming left V 2 bases short and J 4 bases short, with 8 bases between. The CDR3 DNA sequence: TGTGCCTGGAGTATACAGGATAATGAAAAACTGTTTTTT. It translates to CAWSIQDNEKLFF. Drawing the rest from reference TRBV30 and TRBJ1-4, the complete variable domain is SQTIHQWPATLVQPVGSPLSLECTVEGTSNPNLYWYRQAAGRGLQLLFYSVGIGQISSEVPQNLSASRPQDRQFILSSKKLLLSDSGFYLCAWSIQDNEKLFFGSGTQLSVL.

At least ten counts were recorded for this clonotype. The chain employs TRBV7-2 and TRBJ2-7; TRBD1 matches at 10 bases. Trimming removed 5 bases from V and 0 bases from J; junction bases left unmatched: 10. The germline gives CDR1 SGHTA, CDR2 FQGNSA. The CDR3 is 17 amino acids. CDR3 residues: CASSPTVGQGISYEQYF. The CDR3 nucleotides read TGTGCCAGCAGCCCCACCGTGGGACAGGGGATCTCCTACGAGCAGTACTTC.